This TCR beta chain was retrieved from a study of CD8+CD57+ T cells in acquired aplastic anemia. Across the study: Sorting CD4+ and CD8+ cells gave DNA averaging approximately 3 ug. Points from the study as a whole: It was found that fewer than 35 CD8+ CDR3 sequences were shared between patients and controls. Patients and controls had CD8+ Simpson's diversity values that were not significantly distinct.

Template material for TCR beta VDJ and CDR3 profiling consisted of genomic DNA. Each CDR3 protein gets one entry after TCRdb re-called the reads with MiXCR. The data contain approximately 81,000 distinct CDR3 sequences, around 44% of them singletons. The CDR3 covers 15 residues. Trimming at V came to 7 bases and at J to 5 bases, leaving 9 bases not matched to a gene. Germline V lookup: CDR1 MNHEY, CDR2 SVGEGT. To note about this clonotype: Its antigen remains unknown.

The sequence derives from a human donor in good health, serving as a control. The V gene is TRBV6-2 or TRBV6-3, the J gene TRBJ2-7; 12 bases fit TRBD2. The sample was sorted CD4+, CD8+, or CD8+CD57+ T cells (not recorded which) from PBMCs. For the CDR3, the DNA is TGTGCCAGCAAACAACTAGCGGGAGGTCCGCACGAGCAGTACGTC. It yields the protein CASKQLAGGPHEQYV.